Below are 5 T cell receptor beta chains sequenced from a single sample in a study of cytomegalovirus exposure and HLA in healthy donors. Use of 60 Vbeta and 13 Jbeta primers characterized the PCR. The protocol was immunoSEQ multiplex PCR, while the TCRdb copy is restricted to in-frame clones and leaves out a portion. Seen here are 100,000 or so clones, roughly 80% observed once, and the top ten hold 3% to 3.5%. Sequenced: PBMCs. These receptors originate from a young man in good health and CMV-seropositive.

DNA for the CDR3: TGTGCCAGCAGTGAGACAGGGGGCTTCGAGCAGTACTTC. Residues: CASSETGGFEQYF. This chain uses TRBV2 with TRBJ2-7, with 10 bases aligning to TRBD1. V was clipped by 3 bases and J by 6 bases; unmatched bases: 2. The CDR3 is 13 residues long. CDR1 is SNHLY and CDR2 is FYNNEI in the germline V gene.

This chain uses TRBV6-5 with TRBJ1-2, with 9 bases that match TRBD1. V gave up 0 bases and J gave up 6 bases; unmatched junction bases: 5. The CDR3 length is 15 residues. Germline lookup yields CDR1 MNHEY and CDR2 SVGAGI. CDR3 in DNA: TGTGCCAGCAGTTACTCGATGGGGACAGGGAATGGCTACACCTTC. Translated, it gives CASSYSMGTGNGYTF.

This clone appeared a single time. The gene calls are TRBV5-1 and TRBJ2-5; 9 bases are a match to TRBD1. V shed 4 bases, J shed 5 bases, and the junction held 6 bases outside the gene matches. Germline CDR1 reads SGHRS; CDR2 reads YFSETQ. The CDR3 totals 14 residues. Here the CDR3 reads CASSPGQGWETQYF. CDR3 nucleotides: TGCGCCAGCAGCCCGGGACAGGGATGGGAGACCCAGTACTTC.

The genes are TRBV5-1 and TRBJ2-7; weak D call: TRBD1 (6 bases). The CDR3 totals 13 residues. V lost 6 bases to trimming and J lost 5 bases, with 15 bases between them. Germline V gene lookup returns CDR1 SGHRS and CDR2 YFSETQ. The CDR3 spells CASNPGHGDEQYF. CDR3 DNA: TGCGCCAGCAATCCGGGACATGGGGACGAGCAGTACTTC. The full variable domain, its missing parts supplied by reference TRBV5-1 and TRBJ2-7, is KAGVTQTPRYLIKTRGQQVTLSCSPISGHRSVSWYQQTPGQGLQFLFEYFSETQRNKGNFPGRFSGRQFSNSRSEMNVSTLELGDSALYLCASNPGHGDEQYFGPGTRLTVT.

This clone appeared a single time. This rearrangement joins TRBV7-9 to TRBJ2-7; a weak D match, TRBD2 (5 bases). CDR3 length: 15 residues. The germline gives CDR1 SEHNR, CDR2 FQNEAQ (reference sequence). V lost 5 bases, J lost 4 bases, and 18 bases lay in between. The chain's CDR3 is CASSPDNGKGYEQYF. As DNA, the CDR3 is TGTGCCAGCAGCCCCGACAACGGGAAAGGGTACGAGCAGTACTTC.